One and the same sample provided the 21 T cell receptor beta chains below, sequenced in a study of CD8 T cells in Susac syndrome (dated by TCRdb to about 2019). Receptor libraries were prepared by the immunoSEQ multiplex PCR assay. RNA was extracted using the RNeasy kit, and roughly 0.5 to 1 microgram was reverse transcribed with random hexamers. TCRdb ran its own pipeline on the public reads, namely fastp trimming at Q25 and MiXCR clone calling, and kept in-frame beta chains. Identical CDR3 protein sequences are pooled into one entry, listed with their most common genes and DNA. This sample has about 140,000 distinct CDR3 sequences in its table, and about 95% of those were observed once. Of the sample, over 0.095% is held by the ten largest clones. Sample: CD4+ T cells from PBMCs. The receptors stem from a human donor with multiple sclerosis.

The CDR3 sequence is CASSVTSGRRSRPDTQYF. Here the CDR3 DNA reads TGTGCCAGCAGCGTTACTAGCGGGAGGAGGTCTCGTCCAGATACGCAGTATTTT. The chain recombines TRBV7-2 with TRBJ2-3; 12 bases are shared with TRBD2. This CDR3 region has 18 residues. J lost 4 bases, V lost 5 bases, and 13 bases had no gene match. Germline V gene sequence: CDR1 SGHTA, CDR2 FQGNSA.

This clonotype was counted a single time. The V call is TRBV3-1, the J call TRBJ2-3; D may be TRBD2 (6 bases). This CDR3 is built from 18 residues. Germline V gene lookup returns CDR1 LGHDT and CDR2 YNNKEL (reference sequence). V was clipped by 1 base and J by 0 bases, with 17 bases between them. This CDR3 is CASSQGTSSFGSTDTQYF. In DNA, the CDR3 is TGTGCCAGCAGCCAAGGTACTAGCAGCTTTGGAAGCACAGATACGCAGTATTTT.

J is TRBJ2-3 and V is TRBV30; 11 bases line up with TRBD1. Germline values: CDR1 GTSNPN, CDR2 SVGIG (reference sequence). This CDR3 region has 21 residues. V lost 0 bases and J lost 2; bases outside the gene matches: 19. Here the CDR3 DNA reads TGTGCCTGGAGTGTACCAATCTTCCTCGGGACAGGGGGACTATACACAGATACGCAGTATTTT. Translated, it gives CAWSVPIFLGTGGLYTDTQYF.

The CDR3 loop is CASSPFLRLAGMSYEQYF. For the CDR3, the DNA is TGTGCCAGCAGCCCCTTCCTACGACTAGCGGGGATGTCCTACGAGCAGTACTTC. V gene TRBV7-8 combines with J gene TRBJ2-7, with 11 bases matching TRBD2. The CDR3 consists of 18 residues. V lost 5 bases and J lost 1; bases outside the gene matches: 13. Per the germline V gene, CDR1 is SGHVS and CDR2 is FQNEAQ.

This chain uses TRBV18 with TRBJ2-7, with no clear D. There are 12 residues in the CDR3. V lost 6 bases and J lost 4, with 10 bases in between. CDR1 and CDR2 from the germline V gene are KGHSH and LQKENI. CDR3 nucleotides: TGTGCCAGCTCCCCGGCCCGGTACGAGCAGTACTTC. Translation gives CASSPARYEQYF.

CDR3 in DNA: TGTGCCAGCAGTTCCATGACAGGGGGCCTAGCCAAAAACATTCAGTACTTC. It encodes CASSSMTGGLAKNIQYF. The chain links TRBV12-3 or TRBV12-4 to TRBJ2-4, with 10 bases identical to TRBD1. CDR3 length: 17 residues. Losses at the gene ends were 4 bases for V and 0 bases for J; bases not matched to a gene: 6.

The chain recombines TRBV27 with TRBJ2-1; D uncertain. CDR1 is MNHEY and CDR2 is SMNVEV in the germline V gene (reference sequence). V lost 3 bases and J lost 0, with 12 bases in between. The CDR3 has 16 amino acids. This CDR3 reads CASSLGFTSSYNEQFF. In DNA form, the CDR3 reads TGTGCCAGCAGTTTGGGATTCACCAGCTCCTACAATGAGCAGTTCTTC.

This rearrangement joins TRBV24-1 to TRBJ2-1, with 9 nucleotides matching TRBD2. V gave up 6 bases and J gave up 8 bases; unmatched junction bases: 10. Germline CDR1 and CDR2: KGHDR and SFDVKD. The CDR3 has 15 amino acids. The CDR3 spells CATSRGGRALDEQFF. The CDR3 bases are TGTGCCACCAGTCGAGGCGGGAGGGCCCTGGATGAGCAGTTCTTC.

The rearrangement uses TRBV20-1 and TRBJ2-5, with a tentative D call TRBD2 (6 bases). Trimming removed 6 bases at V and 3 bases at J, with 14 bases between. The CDR3 is 13 amino acids. The germline gives CDR1 DFQATT, CDR2 SNEGSKA (reference sequence). DNA of the CDR3: TGCAGTGCCCTGGGACTGCTGAAAGAGACCCAGTACTTC. The encoded protein is CSALGLLKETQYF.

This chain connects TRBV24-1 to TRBJ2-1; a possible D gene is TRBD2 (5 bases). V shed 3 bases and J shed 7 bases, with 15 bases lying between them. The CDR3 is made up of 15 amino acids. Germline CDR1 KGHDR, CDR2 SFDVKD. DNA for the CDR3: TGTGCCACCAGTGATCCCACCCCTCGGGAAAATGAGCAGTTCTTC. Amino acid sequence: CATSDPTPRENEQFF.

This chain joins TRBV20-1 and TRBJ2-5, with unresolved D. The CDR3 has 11 amino acids. From germline, CDR1 is DFQATT and CDR2 SNEGSKA (reference sequence). V was trimmed by 5 bases and J by 4 bases, leaving 8 bases between them. CDR3 nucleotide sequence: TGCAGTGCTCCCCCCTCAGAGACCCAGTACTTC. This gives the protein CSAPPSETQYF.

The chain combines TRBV9 with TRBJ2-7, with 9 bases aligning to TRBD1. There are 16 residues in the CDR3. Per germline, CDR1 SGDLS and CDR2 YYNGEE. The V and J ends lost 2 bases and 7 bases, in that order; junction bases with no gene match: 13. The DNA of the CDR3 is TGTGCCAGCAGCGTCTCCCCGGGACAGGGTGTAGGGGAGCAGTACTTC. Its translation is CASSVSPGQGVGEQYF.

The chain carries TRBV29-1 and TRBJ1-5; D unclear. The CDR3 covers 14 residues. Germline assignment: CDR1 SQVTM and CDR2 ANQGSEA. Trimming left V 7 bases short and J 0 bases short, with 13 bases between. DNA of the CDR3: TGCAGCGCCGCAGCAGGCAATAGCAATCAGCCCCAGCATTTT. As protein: CSAAAGNSNQPQHF.

The chain has TRBV29-1 and TRBJ2-2; maybe TRBD2 (5 bases). The CDR3 contains 11 residues. The germline CDR1 and CDR2 sequences are SQVTM and ANQGSEA. Trimming removed 7 bases at V and 6 bases at J, with 9 bases between. CDR3: CSAQEAGELFF. DNA for the CDR3: TGCAGCGCCCAGGAGGCCGGGGAGCTGTTTTTT.

CDR3 in amino acids: CASSDTPDNYGYTF. CDR3 DNA: TGTGCCAGCAGTGACACCCCGGATAACTATGGCTACACCTTC. The chain combines TRBV6-5 with TRBJ1-2; no definite D call. Germline CDR1 MNHEY, CDR2 SVGAGI. V lost 5 bases, J lost 1 base, and 11 bases lay in between. This CDR3 contains 14 residues.

The chain has TRBV7-6 and TRBJ2-5; D may correspond to TRBD1 or TRBD2 (6 bases each). The germline V gene has CDR1 SGHVS and CDR2 FNYEAQ. Deletions cut 5 bases from V and 5 bases from J, with 12 bases between. CDR3 length equals 13 residues. CDR3 loop: CASSPVGGETQYF. The CDR3 DNA is TGTGCCAGCAGCCCTGTAGGGGGGGAGACCCAGTACTTC.

The CDR3 DNA reads as TGCAGCGTTGGAGGGGACAGGGCTTTCTACAATGAGCAGTTCTTC. Residues: CSVGGDRAFYNEQFF. The chain is built from TRBV29-1 and TRBJ2-1; 9 bases are shared with TRBD1. The length of the CDR3 is 15 residues. With V trimmed by 4 bases and J by 3 bases, 7 bases remained unmatched. The germline gives CDR1 SQVTM, CDR2 ANQGSEA.

The V gene is TRBV29-1, the J gene TRBJ1-2; 10 nucleotides align to TRBD1. The CDR3 is made up of 17 amino acids. V lost 3 bases to trimming and J lost 8 bases; unmatched junction nucleotides: 18. Germline loops: CDR1 SQVTM, CDR2 ANQGSEA. The CDR3: CSVEPGRTGQGPLGYTF. CDR3 DNA: TGCAGCGTTGAGCCCGGGCGAACGGGACAGGGGCCCCTCGGCTACACCTTC.

Here the CDR3 DNA reads TGCAGCGTCGTGGGACAGGGGGTAGTGGAGACCCAGTACTTC. It yields the protein CSVVGQGVVETQYF. The rearrangement uses TRBV29-1 and TRBJ2-5, with 11 bases identical to TRBD1. This CDR3 comprises 14 residues. J gave up 5 bases and V 6 bases, and 8 bases lay outside the gene matches. The germline V gene encodes CDR1 SQVTM and CDR2 ANQGSEA. Full variable domain (rest looked up from reference TRBV29-1 and TRBJ2-5): SAVISQKPSRDICQRGTSLTIQCQVDSQVTMMFWYRQQPGQSLTLIATANQGSEATYESGFVIDKFPISRPNLTFSTLTVSNMSPEDSSIYLCSVVGQGVVETQYFGPGTRLLVL.

The chain couples TRBV29-1 to TRBJ1-2; a possible D gene is TRBD1 (5 bases). Germline loops: CDR1 SQVTM, CDR2 ANQGSEA. Trimming stripped 4 bases from V and 7 bases from J, with 13 bases between. There are 12 residues in the CDR3. The CDR3 DNA follows: TGCAGCGTTGCGACAGCGAGGGGTGGCTACACCTTC. It yields the protein CSVATARGGYTF.

In its sample, this clonotype was seen once. V usage is TRBV27 and J usage is TRBJ2-7; tentative D call: TRBD2 (6 bases). V lost 10 bases and J lost 2, with 18 bases in between. CDR1 is MNHEY and CDR2 is SMNVEV in the germline V gene (reference sequence). The CDR3 extends over 14 amino acids. Written as DNA, the CDR3 is TGTGCCACTGGGGAGGTAAATCGACCCTACGAGCAGTACTTC. It codes for CATGEVNRPYEQYF.